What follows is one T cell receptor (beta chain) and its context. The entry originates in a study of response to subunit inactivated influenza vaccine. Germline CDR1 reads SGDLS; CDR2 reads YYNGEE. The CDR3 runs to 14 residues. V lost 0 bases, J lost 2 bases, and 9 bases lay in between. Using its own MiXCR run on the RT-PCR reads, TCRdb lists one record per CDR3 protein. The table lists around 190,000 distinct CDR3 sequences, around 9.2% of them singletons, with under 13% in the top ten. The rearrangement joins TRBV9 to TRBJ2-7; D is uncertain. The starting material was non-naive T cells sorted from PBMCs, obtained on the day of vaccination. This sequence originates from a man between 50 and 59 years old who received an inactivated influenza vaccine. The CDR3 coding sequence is TGTGCCAGCAGCGTAGAGGTCCTCCCCTACGAGCAGTACTTC. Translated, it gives CASSVEVLPYEQYF.